This record concerns one T cell receptor (beta chain) sequence. The antigen is unknown. Clones were read by immunoSEQ multiplex PCR, and TCRdb kept only the in-frame ones, dropping some. The sample lists 150,000 to 200,000 clones; 75% to 90% were seen once. This sample is drawn from a study of cytomegalovirus exposure and HLA in healthy donors. Overall study results and limits: The listing of roughly 160 TCR beta chains classed them as cytomegalovirus-associated.

CDR3 size: 12 residues. V was pared by 10 bases and J by 1 base, with 10 bases between. Germline V gene data show CDR1 as MNHEY and CDR2 as SVGAGI. The sample comprised PBMCs. The chain links TRBV6-5 to TRBJ1-2, with D tentatively TRBD1 (5 bases). The TCR was taken from a man between 18 and 29 years old in good health and CMV-seropositive. DNA for the CDR3: TGTGCCACTGCAGGGCTTAACTATGGCTACACCTTC. Its protein is CATAGLNYGYTF.